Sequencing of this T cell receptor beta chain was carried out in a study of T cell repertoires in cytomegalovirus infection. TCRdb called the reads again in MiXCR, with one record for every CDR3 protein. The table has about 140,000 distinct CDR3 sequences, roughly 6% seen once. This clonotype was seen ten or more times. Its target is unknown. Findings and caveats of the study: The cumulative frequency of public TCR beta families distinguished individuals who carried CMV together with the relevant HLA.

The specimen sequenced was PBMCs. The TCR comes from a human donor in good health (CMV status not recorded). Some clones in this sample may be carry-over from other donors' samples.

The CDR3 is CASSTPGRGGYNEQFF. The CDR3 DNA sequence: TGTGCCAGCAGCACCCCCGGGCGGGGGGGGTACAATGAGCAGTTCTTC. V usage is TRBV7-3 and J usage is TRBJ2-1; TRBD2 matches at 9 bases. CDR1 is SGHTA, CDR2 FQGTGA, per germline. The ends lost 5 bases at V and 4 bases at J; junction bases unmatched: 9. This CDR3 has 16 amino acids.